Listed here are 4 T cell receptor beta chains from one sample, sequenced in a study of cytomegalovirus exposure and HLA in healthy donors. In the PCR, 60 Vbeta and 13 Jbeta primers were used. The repertoire was sequenced with immunoSEQ multiplex PCR; TCRdb's copy has only in-frame clones and lacks some. The sample carries around 200,000 clones, around three quarters recorded once. Sequenced sample: PBMCs. The origin of the receptors is a woman younger than 45 in good health and CMV-seropositive.

The gene calls are TRBV7-4 and TRBJ2-7, with D perhaps matching TRBD2 (6 bases). The V gene's germline CDR1 is SGHVT and CDR2 SQSDAQ. CDR3 size: 15 residues. The ends were cut back, 10 bases at V and 1 base at J, with 20 bases in the middle. For the CDR3, the DNA is TGTGCCATATCCGGGGAGGATAGGGTTTCCTACGAGCAGTACTTC. Translating gives CAISGEDRVSYEQYF.

V is TRBV2 and J is TRBJ2-2; 7 bases agree with TRBD1. Trimming cost V 6 bases and J 4 bases; bases outside gene matches: 5. Germline CDR1 SNHLY, CDR2 FYNNEI. CDR3 length: 14 amino acids. The CDR3 reads CASRPGQITGELFF. CDR3 nucleotides: TGTGCCAGCAGGCCGGGACAGATCACCGGGGAGCTGTTTTTT.

The chain has TRBV7-9 and TRBJ2-7; D is perhaps TRBD1 (5 bases). The CDR3 has 14 amino acids. Between the trimmed V and J ends, which lost 5 bases and 2 bases, there was a span of 13 bases. Per germline, CDR1 SEHNR and CDR2 FQNEAQ (reference sequence). This CDR3 reads CASSPPGITYEQYF. In DNA form, the CDR3 reads TGTGCCAGCAGCCCCCCAGGGATTACCTACGAGCAGTACTTC.

The chain has TRBV5-6 and TRBJ1-6; no clear D gene. Germline V gene sequence: CDR1 SGHDT, CDR2 YYEEEE. The CDR3 covers 15 residues. V was cut by 4 bases and J by 9 bases, with 17 bases left in between. In DNA form, the CDR3 reads TGTGCCAGCAGCGAGGAGGTTGGAATAAGTTCACCCCTCCACTTT. Encoded protein: CASSEEVGISSPLHF.